A selection of T cell receptor beta chains follows, all from one sample in a study of blood T cell repertoires in COVID-19. The assay was immunoSEQ multiplex PCR, and TCRdb's table has in-frame clones only and misses some. The repertoire holds over 85,000 clones, with 84% as singletons. Sequencing was performed on peripheral blood. The receptors were gathered from a man in his forties with active or convalescent COVID-19. CDR3s include the opening cysteine and the closing phenylalanine or tryptophan. Fields, in order: D gene, clone size, J gene, V gene, CDR3 protein, CDR3 DNA. A D gene is named only where the DNA matches it firmly. Clone sizes are given selectively: once, few, many, or a class where the clone is expanded.

. | . | TRBJ2-7 | TRBV7-9 | CASSLDREQYF | TGTGCCAGCAGCCTAGACAGAGAGCAGTACTTC
. | . | TRBJ1-1 | TRBV5-4 | CASNLRGTRGTEAFF | TGTGCCAGCAACCTGCGAGGGACACGGGGCACTGAAGCTTTCTTT
TRBD1 | . | TRBJ1-1 | TRBV12-3/TRBV12-4 | CASRVPGQGRAFF | TGTGCCAGCAGGGTCCCGGGACAGGGACGGGCTTTCTTT
. | . | TRBJ2-2 | TRBV5-4 | CASGSNRVNTGELFF | TGTGCCAGCGGATCTAACAGGGTTAACACCGGGGAGCTGTTTTTT
TRBD2 | . | TRBJ2-7 | TRBV6-5 | CASSYSGGGPYEQYF | TGTGCCAGCAGTTACTCGGGCGGGGGGCCCTACGAGCAGTACTTC
TRBD2 | . | TRBJ2-3 | TRBV18 | CASSPRGLAGPTSPTDTQYF | TGTGCCAGCTCACCCCGGGGACTAGCGGGGCCGACCTCACCCACAGATACGCAGTATTTT
TRBD1 | many | TRBJ1-2 | TRBV7-2 | CASSLVAGTGRYGYTF | TGTGCCAGCAGCTTAGTGGCCGGGACAGGGAGGTATGGCTACACCTTC
TRBD1 | once | TRBJ2-2 | TRBV7-9 | CASSLPPPGQGANTGELFF | TGTGCCAGCAGCTTACCCCCTCCGGGACAGGGGGCGAACACCGGGGAGCTGTTTTTT
. | . | TRBJ2-1 | TRBV7-3 | CASSLSNNEQFF | TGTGCCAGCAGCCTCAGTAACAATGAGCAGTTCTTC
. | . | TRBJ1-1 | TRBV5-6 | CASTSGEGVAPRVF | TGTGCCAGCACCTCTGGGGAAGGAGTCGCACCGCGGGTCTTT
TRBD2 | once | TRBJ2-7 | TRBV5-1 | CASSVREGLEQYF | TGCGCCAGCAGTGTCAGGGAGGGCCTCGAGCAGTACTTC
TRBD2 | . | TRBJ2-3 | TRBV7-3 | CASSLGGADTQYF | TGTGCCAGCAGCTTAGGGGGGGCAGATACGCAGTATTTT
. | . | TRBJ2-5 | TRBV7-9 | CASSPRGSLQETQYF | TGTGCCAGCAGCCCCCGGGGGAGCCTGCAGGAGACCCAGTACTTC
TRBD1 | . | TRBJ1-5 | TRBV6-5 | CASTRTGRYNQPQHF | TGTGCCAGCACCAGGACAGGGAGATACAATCAGCCCCAGCATTTT
. | . | TRBJ2-7 | TRBV6-5 | CASRRDFTYEQYF | TGTGCCAGCAGACGGGACTTCACCTACGAGCAGTACTTC
TRBD1 | . | TRBJ1-4 | TRBV18 | CASSLEQGTNEKLFF | TGTGCCAGCTCACTTGAACAGGGGACTAATGAAAAACTGTTTTTT
. | . | TRBJ2-2 | TRBV2 | CASSERGYTGELFF | TGTGCCAGCAGTGAGCGCGGGTACACCGGGGAGCTGTTTTTT